This is a list of T cell receptor beta chains from one sample in a study of molecular identifiers for immune sequencing clone quantification. TCRdb used MiXCR to reprocess the PCR reads, holding one entry per CDR3 protein. The sample holds about 640,000 distinct CDR3 sequences; around 20% are singletons and the top ten take roughly 0.85%. The sequenced sample consisted of naive CD8+ T cells from blood, with Jurkat cell RNA spiked in. These receptors were taken from a human donor in good health. Some libraries in this study had Jurkat cell RNA spiked in. CDR3s include the opening cysteine and the closing phenylalanine or tryptophan. Each record gives: V gene, J gene, clone size, D gene, CDR3 DNA, CDR3 protein. The D gene is left open where the match is weak. Only part of the rows carry a size: once, few, many, or a class if the clone is expanded.

v_call: TRBV7-9
j_call: TRBJ2-2
clone_size: few
d_call: TRBD2
cdr3_nt: TGTGCCAGCAGAGAGCGGGGGGCGAACACCGGGGAGCTGTTTTTT
cdr3_aa: CASRERGANTGELFF

v_call: TRBV29-1
j_call: TRBJ1-2
clone_size: many
d_call: TRBD1
cdr3_nt: TGCAGCGGACAGGGGGACAACTATGGCTACACCTTC
cdr3_aa: CSGQGDNYGYTF

v_call: TRBV5-1
j_call: TRBJ1-1
clone_size: NA
d_call: NA
cdr3_nt: TGCGCCGGCAGGTTGGGTAATACTGAAGCTTTCTTT
cdr3_aa: CAGRLGNTEAFF

v_call: TRBV27
j_call: TRBJ1-1
clone_size: few
d_call: NA
cdr3_nt: TGTGCCAGCAGGTTTGGACGGGGGAACACTGAAGCTTTCTTT
cdr3_aa: CASRFGRGNTEAFF

v_call: TRBV4-1
j_call: TRBJ2-1
clone_size: many
d_call: NA
cdr3_nt: TGCGCCAGCAGCCAATACGAGACAGATCCTTCCAATGAGCAGTTCTTC
cdr3_aa: CASSQYETDPSNEQFF

v_call: TRBV2
j_call: TRBJ1-2
clone_size: many
d_call: NA
cdr3_nt: TGTGCCAGCAGTGAAGCGTTAACAGACTGGGCGTACACCTTC
cdr3_aa: CASSEALTDWAYTF

v_call: TRBV19
j_call: TRBJ2-1
clone_size: NA
d_call: TRBD1
cdr3_nt: TGTGCCAGTAAGGGGACAGCGGCCAATGAGCAGTCCTTC
cdr3_aa: CASKGTAANEQSF

v_call: TRBV3-1
j_call: TRBJ1-3
clone_size: NA
d_call: TRBD1
cdr3_nt: TGTGCCAGCAGCCAAGAGACCCGGGACAGCCTAATGGTCGACACCATATATTTT
cdr3_aa: CASSQETRDSLMVDTIYF

v_call: TRBV5-6
j_call: TRBJ1-5
clone_size: many
d_call: NA
cdr3_nt: TGTGCCAGCAGCTTGGGGGGGGCTGGTCAGCCCCAGCATTTT
cdr3_aa: CASSLGGAGQPQHF

v_call: TRBV19
j_call: TRBJ1-4
clone_size: many
d_call: NA
cdr3_nt: TGTGCCAGTACCATTCGTGGGGACGCTAATGAAAAACTGTTTTTT
cdr3_aa: CASTIRGDANEKLFF

v_call: TRBV28
j_call: TRBJ2-3
clone_size: many
d_call: NA
cdr3_nt: TGTGCCAGCAGTGTATCCCCGGGGTGGTCTAGCGGCACAGATACGCAGTATTTT
cdr3_aa: CASSVSPGWSSGTDTQYF

v_call: TRBV11-2
j_call: TRBJ2-1
clone_size: few
d_call: TRBD2
cdr3_nt: TGTGCCAGCAGCCCGACTAGCGGGTGGAATGAGCAGTTCTTC
cdr3_aa: CASSPTSGWNEQFF

v_call: TRBV7-2
j_call: TRBJ1-1
clone_size: many
d_call: NA
cdr3_nt: TGTGCCAGCAGCTTAGGGATAGGGTTGGCTGAAGCTTTCTTT
cdr3_aa: CASSLGIGLAEAFF

v_call: TRBV29-1
j_call: TRBJ2-3
clone_size: many
d_call: NA
cdr3_nt: TGCAGCGTTGCGGGCAGCCGCACAGATACGCAGTATTTT
cdr3_aa: CSVAGSRTDTQYF

v_call: TRBV10-3
j_call: TRBJ2-7
clone_size: few
d_call: NA
cdr3_nt: TGTGCCATCAGGGGACTTGGGGCCTACAAGCAGTACTTC
cdr3_aa: CAIRGLGAYKQYF

v_call: TRBV6-2/TRBV6-3
j_call: TRBJ2-5
clone_size: NA
d_call: TRBD1
cdr3_nt: TGTGCCAGCAGCCTCGGGACAGGGCTGGGGACCCAGTACTTC
cdr3_aa: CASSLGTGLGTQYF

v_call: TRBV2
j_call: TRBJ2-7
clone_size: many
d_call: NA
cdr3_nt: TGTGCCAGCAGCGGTGGGGGAACCTACGAGCAGTACTTC
cdr3_aa: CASSGGGTYEQYF

v_call: TRBV7-8
j_call: TRBJ1-5
clone_size: many
d_call: NA
cdr3_nt: TGTGCCAGCAGCGGACGGTATAGCAATCAGCCCCAGCATTTT
cdr3_aa: CASSGRYSNQPQHF

v_call: TRBV5-5
j_call: TRBJ2-5
clone_size: many
d_call: NA
cdr3_nt: TGTGCCAGCAGCTCCCCGGGACTTCAAGAGACCCAGTACTTC
cdr3_aa: CASSSPGLQETQYF

v_call: TRBV19
j_call: TRBJ1-1
clone_size: NA
d_call: NA
cdr3_nt: TGTGCCAGTAGTCCCCGGGGGGTTGCCGTGAACACTGAAGCTTTCTTT
cdr3_aa: CASSPRGVAVNTEAFF

v_call: TRBV7-9
j_call: TRBJ1-1
clone_size: many
d_call: NA
cdr3_nt: TGTGCCAGCAGCTCTTATACCCCTGAAGCTTTCTTT
cdr3_aa: CASSSYTPEAFF

v_call: TRBV7-9
j_call: TRBJ2-7
clone_size: NA
d_call: NA
cdr3_nt: TGTGCCAGCAGCTTCCCCAGGGGGGATCTCGAGCAGTACTTC
cdr3_aa: CASSFPRGDLEQYF

v_call: TRBV20-1
j_call: TRBJ2-7
clone_size: many
d_call: NA
cdr3_nt: TGCAGTGCCCCGGATCTCACCTACGAGCAGTACTTC
cdr3_aa: CSAPDLTYEQYF

v_call: TRBV29-1
j_call: TRBJ1-2
clone_size: many
d_call: NA
cdr3_nt: TGCAGCGTTGATCGGCAGGGCTATGGCTACACCTTC
cdr3_aa: CSVDRQGYGYTF

v_call: TRBV7-6
j_call: TRBJ1-4
clone_size: many
d_call: NA
cdr3_nt: TGTGCCAGCAGCTCATCAGGGACCCGAACTAATGAAAAACTGTTTTTT
cdr3_aa: CASSSSGTRTNEKLFF

v_call: TRBV7-6
j_call: TRBJ2-5
clone_size: many
d_call: TRBD2
cdr3_nt: TGTGCCAGCAGCTTTAATATAGCGGGGGGGCCTCAAGAGACCCAGTACTTC
cdr3_aa: CASSFNIAGGPQETQYF

v_call: TRBV12-3/TRBV12-4
j_call: TRBJ2-2
clone_size: many
d_call: NA
cdr3_nt: TGTGCCAGCAGTTTATTAGGGGGGTTGAACACCGGGGAGCTGTTTTTT
cdr3_aa: CASSLLGGLNTGELFF

v_call: TRBV4-3
j_call: TRBJ2-7
clone_size: NA
d_call: NA
cdr3_nt: TGCGCCAGCAGCCCCAGTACGGCGAGCTCCTACGAGCAGTACTTC
cdr3_aa: CASSPSTASSYEQYF

v_call: TRBV5-1
j_call: TRBJ2-5
clone_size: many
d_call: NA
cdr3_nt: TGCGCCAGCAGCTTGGAACAGGGCGGGGAGACCCAGTACTTC
cdr3_aa: CASSLEQGGETQYF

v_call: TRBV6-5
j_call: TRBJ2-7
clone_size: many
d_call: NA
cdr3_nt: TGTGCCAGCAGTTACGACAGCTCCTACGAGCAGTACTTC
cdr3_aa: CASSYDSSYEQYF

v_call: TRBV6-2/TRBV6-3
j_call: TRBJ2-7
clone_size: NA
d_call: NA
cdr3_nt: TGTGCCAGCAGTTATGGGGGAAAGCAGTACTTC
cdr3_aa: CASSYGGKQYF

v_call: TRBV29-1
j_call: TRBJ2-7
clone_size: few
d_call: NA
cdr3_nt: TGCAGCGTTGAGTCGGCGACCTACGAGCAGTACTTC
cdr3_aa: CSVESATYEQYF

v_call: TRBV11-2
j_call: TRBJ2-2
clone_size: few
d_call: NA
cdr3_nt: TGTGCCAGCAGCTTAGGTGGACAAGCCGGGGAGCTGTTTTTT
cdr3_aa: CASSLGGQAGELFF

v_call: TRBV9
j_call: TRBJ2-3
clone_size: NA
d_call: NA
cdr3_nt: TGTGCCAGCAGCGTAGGGCAGCCGGATACGCAGTATTTT
cdr3_aa: CASSVGQPDTQYF

v_call: TRBV9
j_call: TRBJ2-2
clone_size: many
d_call: TRBD1
cdr3_nt: TGTGCCAGCAGCGTCGGACAGGGGGCCGACTCGAACACCGGGGAGCTGTTTTTT
cdr3_aa: CASSVGQGADSNTGELFF

v_call: TRBV27
j_call: TRBJ1-1
clone_size: many
d_call: NA
cdr3_nt: TGTGCCAGCAGTTTATCAGGAACCCGTGGTGGAGCTTTCTTT
cdr3_aa: CASSLSGTRGGAFF

v_call: TRBV9
j_call: TRBJ2-5
clone_size: NA
d_call: NA
cdr3_nt: TGTGTCAGCAGCGTGAGCGGCGTAAGCCAAGAGACCCAGTACTTC
cdr3_aa: CVSSVSGVSQETQYF

v_call: TRBV6-8
j_call: TRBJ2-7
clone_size: many
d_call: TRBD1
cdr3_nt: TGTGCCAGCAGTTACTCGTGGGTACCGGGACAGGAGACCTACGAGCAGTACTTC
cdr3_aa: CASSYSWVPGQETYEQYF

v_call: TRBV2
j_call: TRBJ1-1
clone_size: many
d_call: NA
cdr3_nt: TGTGCCAGCAGGCCCGAGGCAGGCATGAACACTGAAGCTTTCTTT
cdr3_aa: CASRPEAGMNTEAFF

v_call: TRBV6-5
j_call: TRBJ2-1
clone_size: many
d_call: NA
cdr3_nt: TGTGCCAGCAGTGGCGGCTACAATGAGCAGTTCTTC
cdr3_aa: CASSGGYNEQFF

v_call: TRBV11-2
j_call: TRBJ1-2
clone_size: NA
d_call: TRBD1
cdr3_nt: TGTGCCAGCAGCTTATCACAGGGGGCAGTCAACTATGGCTACACCTTC
cdr3_aa: CASSLSQGAVNYGYTF

v_call: TRBV2
j_call: TRBJ1-5
clone_size: NA
d_call: NA
cdr3_nt: TGTGCCAGCAGTGGGGCGGATTATCAGCCCCAGCATTTT
cdr3_aa: CASSGADYQPQHF

v_call: TRBV11-2
j_call: TRBJ2-5
clone_size: few
d_call: NA
cdr3_nt: TGTGCCAGCAGCTTAGAATCGGTTCCCCAAGAGACCCAGTACTTC
cdr3_aa: CASSLESVPQETQYF

v_call: TRBV12-3/TRBV12-4
j_call: TRBJ2-7
clone_size: many
d_call: TRBD1
cdr3_nt: TGTGCCAGCAGTTCGACGGACAGGGACTCCTACGAGCAGTACTTC
cdr3_aa: CASSSTDRDSYEQYF

v_call: TRBV12-3/TRBV12-4
j_call: TRBJ2-5
clone_size: NA
d_call: TRBD2
cdr3_nt: TGTGCCAGCAGTTCCCTAGCTAGCGGGGGAGAGACCCAGTACTTC
cdr3_aa: CASSSLASGGETQYF

v_call: TRBV6-2/TRBV6-3
j_call: TRBJ2-4
clone_size: few
d_call: TRBD1
cdr3_nt: TGTGCCAGCAGTTACAACTTACAGGGGGCGCTTTTAACGGACATTCAGTACTTC
cdr3_aa: CASSYNLQGALLTDIQYF

v_call: TRBV10-3
j_call: TRBJ2-7
clone_size: many
d_call: TRBD1
cdr3_nt: TGTGCCATCCGGGACAGGGGCAGCGAGCAGTACTTC
cdr3_aa: CAIRDRGSEQYF

v_call: TRBV18
j_call: TRBJ2-7
clone_size: many
d_call: NA
cdr3_nt: TGTGCCAGCTCACCAGACCCGAAGTCCTACGAGCAGTACTTC
cdr3_aa: CASSPDPKSYEQYF

v_call: TRBV11-2
j_call: TRBJ2-7
clone_size: few
d_call: TRBD1
cdr3_nt: TGTGCCAGCAGCCCCGCCGGGACAGGGAACGAGCAGTACTTC
cdr3_aa: CASSPAGTGNEQYF

v_call: TRBV2
j_call: TRBJ2-2
clone_size: many
d_call: NA
cdr3_nt: TGTGCCAGACAGGACCTGAACACCGGGGAGCTGTTTTTT
cdr3_aa: CARQDLNTGELFF

v_call: TRBV5-8
j_call: TRBJ2-3
clone_size: NA
d_call: NA
cdr3_nt: TGTGCCAGCAGCTTGGGATGGGGCGGGGTGGTTGCAGATACGCAGTATTTT
cdr3_aa: CASSLGWGGVVADTQYF

v_call: TRBV30
j_call: TRBJ2-2
clone_size: NA
d_call: NA
cdr3_nt: TGTGCCCGGAGTGGGCAAACCGGGGAGCTGTTTTTT
cdr3_aa: CARSGQTGELFF

v_call: TRBV7-2
j_call: TRBJ2-3
clone_size: many
d_call: NA
cdr3_nt: TGTGCCAGCAGCTTAAAAAATGTGCCTGATACGCAGTATTTT
cdr3_aa: CASSLKNVPDTQYF

v_call: TRBV28
j_call: TRBJ2-7
clone_size: many
d_call: NA
cdr3_nt: TGTGCCAGCAGTTTCTCCGGGTCCGGGAGTGTCGAGCAGTACTTC
cdr3_aa: CASSFSGSGSVEQYF

v_call: TRBV6-2/TRBV6-3
j_call: TRBJ2-2
clone_size: few
d_call: TRBD2
cdr3_nt: TGTGCCAGCAGTTTGCCGGGACTAGCGAAATGGGCGAACACCGGGGAGCTGTTTTTT
cdr3_aa: CASSLPGLAKWANTGELFF